The clone carrying this TCR beta chain was counted only a few times. This sample is part of a study of T cells after yellow fever vaccination. TCRdb reprocessed the 5' RACE reads via MiXCR and lists one record per CDR3 protein. The data show 320,000 or so distinct CDR3 sequences, with around 8.1% seen just once and around 17% held by the top ten. The sequenced sample was PBMCs, obtained roughly 47 days after the first yellow fever vaccination. The sequence was collected from a man between 18 and 29 years old who received the YFV17D yellow fever vaccine.

The chain's CDR3 is CASSDTHVLQETQYF. The CDR3 bases are TGCGCCAGCAGTGATACACACGTTCTCCAAGAGACCCAGTACTTC. The chain employs TRBV10-2 and TRBJ2-5; D unresolved. The CDR3 runs 15 residues. Germline V gene sequence: CDR1 WSHSY, CDR2 SAAADI. V was shortened by 3 bases and J by 1 base, with 12 bases between the two germline ends.